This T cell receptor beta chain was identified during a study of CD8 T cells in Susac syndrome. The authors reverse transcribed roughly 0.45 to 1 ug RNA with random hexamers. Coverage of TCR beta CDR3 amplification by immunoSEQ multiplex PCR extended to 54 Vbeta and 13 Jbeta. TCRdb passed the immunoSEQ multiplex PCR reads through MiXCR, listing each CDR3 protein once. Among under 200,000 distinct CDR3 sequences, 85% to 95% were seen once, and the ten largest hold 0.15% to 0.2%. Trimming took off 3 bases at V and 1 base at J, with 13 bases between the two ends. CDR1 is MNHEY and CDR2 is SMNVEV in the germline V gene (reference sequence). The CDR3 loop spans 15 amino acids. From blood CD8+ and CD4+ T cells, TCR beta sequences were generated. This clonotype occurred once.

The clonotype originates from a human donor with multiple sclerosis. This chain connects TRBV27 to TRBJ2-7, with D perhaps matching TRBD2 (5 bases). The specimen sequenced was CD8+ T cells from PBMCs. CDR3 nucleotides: TGTGCCAGCAGTTTGACACGGGGTAGGTCCTACGAGCAGTACTTC. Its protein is CASSLTRGRSYEQYF.